This T cell receptor (beta chain) was found in a study of blood T cell repertoires in COVID-19. Study background: The analysed material was cDNA or gDNA that came from T cells, B-cell-depleted T cells, or PBMCs.

Per the germline V gene, CDR1 is LNHDA and CDR2 is SQIVND (reference sequence). With 10 bases removed from V and 7 bases from J, the gap between germline ends came to 28 bases. The CDR3 runs 16 residues. In the original workflow: Amplified reference gene primers provided the basis for estimating nucleated cell counts. Assay: immunoSEQ multiplex PCR; the TCRdb copy retains only in-frame clones and omits some. V and J calls plus clone size are reproduced from that table; the DNA served to infer D and trimming. The sample yields about 110,000 clones, approximately 87% seen once. Material for sequencing was peripheral blood. This TCR came from a woman aged 55-69 years with acute or convalescent COVID-19. The gene calls are TRBV19 and TRBJ1-2; perhaps TRBD1 as D (5 bases). The CDR3: CATSPGGDAVLFGYTF. The CDR3 DNA reads as TGTGCCACCTCTCCAGGAGGGGACGCGGTCCTCTTTGGCTACACCTTC.